The clone carrying this T cell receptor beta chain was counted many times. The CDR3 runs 17 residues. The V gene lost 4 bases and the J gene lost 7 bases, with 29 bases spanning the gap. Germline CDR1 SQVTM, CDR2 ANQGSEA. The sample originates from a study of T-cell reconstitution after alpha-beta-depleted transplantation in children. TCRbeta library construction was performed incorporating unique molecular identifiers. Via MiXCR, TCRdb re-called the PCR reads, giving one row per CDR3 protein. The sample holds 70,000 or so distinct CDR3 sequences, under 13% seen once. This chain connects TRBV29-1 to TRBJ2-7, with a weak D call TRBD1 (5 bases). Here the sequenced sample was PBMCs, taken before TCRalphabeta/CD19-depleted stem cell transplant. This sequence originates from a boy younger than 18 with acute myeloid leukemia, due to receive a stem cell transplant. The CDR3 is CSVAPQLGDTYPREQYF. CDR3 coding DNA: TGCAGCGTTGCCCCCCAGCTAGGGGATACTTACCCTCGGGAGCAGTACTTC.